Each of the 8 T cell receptor beta chains below was sequenced from the same sample in a study of Ad26.COV2.S vaccination and SARS-CoV-2 variants. Stated treatment: over 15 received Ad26.COV2.S at low or high dose, single or two shots; about five received placebo; per-sample allocation not given. The samples date from day 63 after the first vaccine or placebo injection. Measured with immunoSEQ multiplex PCR; TCRdb has only the in-frame clones, and not every one. The table lists roughly 460,000 clones, roughly nine tenths of them singletons. Sequenced here: peripheral blood, sampled in a trial of Ad26.COV2.S vaccine versus placebo. The receptors originated from a person between 18 and 65 years old who received the Ad26.COV2.S COVID-19 vaccine or a placebo.

CDR3 protein: CASAFQGGYGYTF. The CDR3 DNA is TGTGCCAGCGCTTTTCAGGGAGGCTATGGCTACACCTTC. This chain connects TRBV5-4 to TRBJ1-2; a weak D match, TRBD1 (5 bases). Per germline, CDR1 SGHNT and CDR2 YYREEE (reference sequence). The V gene lost 7 bases and the J gene lost 4 bases, with 14 bases spanning the gap. CDR3 length: 13 residues.

There are a few counts of this clone. The V call is TRBV2, the J call TRBJ1-2, with D possibly matching TRBD1 (5 bases). The CDR3 is 12 amino acids. Trimming took off 9 bases at V and 6 bases at J, with 14 bases between the two ends. Germline CDR1 is SNHLY and CDR2 is FYNNEI. The CDR3 sequence: CASPSRADGYTF. The CDR3 coding sequence is TGTGCCAGTCCCTCCAGGGCGGATGGCTACACCTTC.

The chain recombines TRBV19 with TRBJ2-2; no clear D gene. V dropped 7 bases and J dropped 1 base, with 7 bases sitting between them. The CDR3 is made up of 13 amino acids. The germline V gene has CDR1 LNHDA and CDR2 SQIVND (reference sequence). CDR3 in DNA: TGTGCCAGTATATCGGAGAACACCGGGGAGCTGTTTTTT. This codes for CASISENTGELFF. Based on the CDR3 plus reference TRBV19 and TRBJ2-2, the full variable domain is DGGITQSPKYLFRKEGQNVTLSCEQNLNHDAMYWYRQDPGQGLRLIYYSQIVNDFQKGDIAEGYSVSREKKESFPLTVTSAQKNPTAFYLCASISENTGELFFGEGSRLTVL.

This sequence joins TRBV6-5 and TRBJ1-2; TRBD1 might be the D (5 bases). V was pared by 10 bases and J by 4 bases, with 16 bases between. Per germline, CDR1 MNHEY and CDR2 SVGAGI. There are 13 residues in the CDR3. CDR3 coding DNA: TGTGCCACCTATACGACAGTCTCCTATGGCTACACCTTC. Translated: CATYTTVSYGYTF.

J is TRBJ2-7 and V is TRBV25-1; 14 bases fit TRBD2. Trimming at V came to 4 bases and at J to 2 bases, leaving 7 bases not matched to a gene. CDR1 and CDR2 from the germline V gene are MGHDK and SYGVNS. CDR3 length equals 17 residues. The chain's CDR3 is CASSGGTSGRSAYEQYF. For the CDR3, the DNA is TGTGCCAGCAGTGGCGGGACTAGCGGGAGATCAGCCTACGAGCAGTACTTC.

The CDR3 nucleotides are TGTGCCAGCAGCCTCACAGACGTGGGAGCCGGGGAGCTGTTTTTT. Translating gives CASSLTDVGAGELFF. V gene TRBV7-8 combines with J gene TRBJ2-2, with a tentative D call TRBD2 (5 bases). Germline V gene data show CDR1 as SGHVS and CDR2 as FQNEAQ. This CDR3 region has 15 residues. Trimming took off 5 bases at V and 6 bases at J, with 16 bases between the two ends.

The chain links TRBV6-5 to TRBJ1-2; D ambiguous. The germline CDR1 and CDR2 sequences are MNHEY and SVGAGI. Trimming left V 6 bases short and J 8 bases short, with 13 bases between. This CDR3 contains 12 residues. CDR3 nucleotides: TGTGCCAGCAGCGATAGCCTGGGCGGCTACACCTTC. This sequence encodes CASSDSLGGYTF.

The V gene is TRBV2, the J gene TRBJ2-1, with D perhaps TRBD1 (5 bases). This CDR3 is 12 amino acids long. The germline V gene has CDR1 SNHLY and CDR2 FYNNEI. The V end was cut by 9 bases, the J end by 4 bases, with 10 bases between. Here the CDR3 reads CASSTAYNEQFF. The DNA of the CDR3 is TGTGCCAGTTCGACAGCATACAATGAGCAGTTCTTC.